This TCR beta chain is drawn from a study of T cells after yellow fever vaccination. Overall study results and limits: Clones that expanded after primary vaccination mostly reappeared after the booster (approximately 96% CD4, 70% to 90% CD8). Just a small share of clonotypes turned up in the CD4 compartment as well as the CD8 compartment. Abundant clonotypes from the bulk population could get into FACS-sorted repertoires as contaminants.

A remark on this clonotype: The antigen is unknown.

This CDR3 has 11 amino acids. Germline CDR1 DFQATT, CDR2 SNEGSKA (reference sequence). Trimming took off 4 bases at V and 11 bases at J, with 14 bases between the two ends. Each CDR3 protein is one row after TCRdb ran MiXCR on the 5' RACE reads. The sample lists some 150,000 distinct CDR3 sequences, 11% seen once, with 35% to 40% in the top ten. The sequencing used CD8+ T cells sorted from PBMCs, collected 15 days after the yellow fever booster vaccination. The V call is TRBV20-1, the J call TRBJ1-1, with unresolved D. This sequence was found in a man between 18 and 29 years old who received the YFV17D yellow fever vaccine. The CDR3 sequence is CSANLETAAFF. The CDR3 bases are TGCAGTGCTAACCTCGAAACAGCTGCTTTCTTT.